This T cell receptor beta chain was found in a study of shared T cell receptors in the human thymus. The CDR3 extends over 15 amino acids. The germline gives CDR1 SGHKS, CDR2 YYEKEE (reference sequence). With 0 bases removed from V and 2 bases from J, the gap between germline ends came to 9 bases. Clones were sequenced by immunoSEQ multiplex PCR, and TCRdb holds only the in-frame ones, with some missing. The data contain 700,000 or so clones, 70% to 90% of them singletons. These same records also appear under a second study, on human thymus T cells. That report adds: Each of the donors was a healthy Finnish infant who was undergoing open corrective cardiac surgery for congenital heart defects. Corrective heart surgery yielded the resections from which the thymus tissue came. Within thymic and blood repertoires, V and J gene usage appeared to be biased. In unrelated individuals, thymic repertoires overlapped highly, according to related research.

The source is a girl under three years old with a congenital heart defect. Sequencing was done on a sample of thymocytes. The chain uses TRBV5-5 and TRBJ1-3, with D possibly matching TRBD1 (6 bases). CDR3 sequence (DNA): TGTGCCAGCAGCTTGGCAGGGGTTACTGGAAACACCATATATTTT. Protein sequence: CASSLAGVTGNTIYF.